This TCR beta chain was identified in a study of T cell clonotyping in hematopoietic cell transplantation. For this clone: The antigen is undetermined.

Germline CDR1 SGHVS, CDR2 FQNEAQ. V lost 1 base, J lost 4 bases, and 10 bases lay in between. CDR3 length equals 15 residues. This table comes from immunoSEQ multiplex PCR, and its TCRdb copy is limited to in-frame clones, with some not included. The sample records more than 65,000 clones, around 94% being singletons. Notes on the study in general: At the given depth, recipient repertoires were over 97% de novo clonotypes. Broader posttransplant TCR repertoire diversity was predicted by graft donor and pretransplant recipient Inverse Simpson Index values. No sorting was done, leaving CD4 and CD8 contributions mixed. Pathologically expanded recipient clonotypes increased progressively from day 30 to day 180 as diversity fell.

V is TRBV7-8 and J is TRBJ1-4; D gene unclear. The sequence was obtained from a man in his fifties in good health. Some clones in this sample may be carry-over from other donors' samples. The specimen sequenced was peripheral blood mononuclear cells. The DNA of the CDR3 is TGTGCCAGCAGCTTAGAATGGGGTGTTAATGAAAAACTGTTTTTT. This sequence encodes CASSLEWGVNEKLFF. The variable domain in full, with the rest retrieved from reference TRBV7-8 and TRBJ1-4, is GAGVSQSPRYKVAKRGQDVALRCDPISGHVSLFWYQQALGQGPEFLTYFQNEAQLDKSGLPSDRFFAERPEGSVSTLKIQRTQQEDSAVYLCASSLEWGVNEKLFFGSGTQLSVL.